This T cell receptor beta chain was identified in a study of Tregs in tolerant kidney transplant recipients. Findings of the study overall: Antigen-driven expansion was suggested because donor-specific Tregs expanded more than all Tregs in tolerant patients. Expanding Tregs on activated donor B cells appeared to best identify donor-specific TCRbeta clones. Biological reproducibility was not directly addressed in this study.

In regard to this clone: Antigen specificity is unknown. The sequenced fragment ends 3 residues before the CDR3 boundary, so the rest is inferred from the germline J gene.

The CDR3 runs 12 residues. Between the trimmed V and J ends, which lost 5 bases and 1 base, there was a span of 8 bases. Germline V CDR1 and CDR2: SQVTM, ANQGSEA. Unstimulated Tregs (CD4+CD25+CD127-) and CD4+CD25- non-Tregs were sorted from PBMCs. Here immunoSEQ multiplex PCR was the method, and the copy in TCRdb shows in-frame clones only, minus some. The listing records tens of thousands of clones. This TCR was recovered from a human donor who received a combined kidney and bone marrow transplant. This chain uses TRBV29-1 with TRBJ1-1, with TRBD1 as a possible D gene (6 bases). Sequenced material: CD4+ T cells from blood, taken before the transplant. CDR3 amino acids: CSVSRGNTEAFF. The covered CDR3 bases are TGCAGCGTTTCCAGGGGGAACACTGAA.